Included here is one T cell receptor beta chain sequence, with context. The sample belongs to a study of cytotoxic CD8 clonotypes in ibrutinib-treated CLL. Looking at the study overall: Partial responses totalled approximately 24 and complete responses 2; after median around 72 months, roughly 14 remained remitted and about twelve progressed.

With cryopreserved PBMCs as the source, 2 to 2.5 micrograms of genomic DNA went to TCR beta libraries. Deep sequencing aimed at 1 in 200,000 to 1 in 1 million T cells' resolution. Produced via immunoSEQ multiplex PCR; TCRdb's table is partial and in-frame only. The sample shows roughly 190,000 clones, over 60% of them seen only once. The germline gives CDR1 LGHNA, CDR2 YSLEER. This CDR3 is built from 15 residues. Trimming shortened V by 4 bases and J by 2 bases, and 14 bases separated the two germline ends. The origin of this receptor is a human donor with chronic lymphocytic leukemia. The rearrangement joins TRBV4-3 to TRBJ1-2; D possibly corresponds to TRBD1 (6 bases). Specimen: PBMCs, collected after 24 months of ibrutinib treatment. The CDR3 region has the DNA TGCGCCAGCAGCCGAGAGGAACAGGGCAACTATGGCTACACCTTC. Its protein is CASSREEQGNYGYTF.